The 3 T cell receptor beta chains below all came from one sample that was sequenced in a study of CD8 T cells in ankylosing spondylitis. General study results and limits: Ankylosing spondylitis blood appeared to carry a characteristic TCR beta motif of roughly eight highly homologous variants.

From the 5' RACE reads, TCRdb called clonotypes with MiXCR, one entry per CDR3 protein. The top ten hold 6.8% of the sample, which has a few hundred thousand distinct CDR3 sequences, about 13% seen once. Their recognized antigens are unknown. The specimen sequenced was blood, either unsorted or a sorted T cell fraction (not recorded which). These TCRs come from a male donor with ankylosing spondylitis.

CDR3 in DNA: TGTGCCAGCAGTTTATCGTTGCCCGCGGCTGGGGCCAACGTCCTGACTTTC. Translating gives CASSLSLPAAGANVLTF. The gene calls are TRBV27 and TRBJ2-6, with unresolved D. The CDR3 consists of 17 residues. Trimming took 0 bases from V and 2 from J, leaving 11 bases between them. Looked up from germline, CDR1 is MNHEY and CDR2 is SMNVEV (reference sequence).

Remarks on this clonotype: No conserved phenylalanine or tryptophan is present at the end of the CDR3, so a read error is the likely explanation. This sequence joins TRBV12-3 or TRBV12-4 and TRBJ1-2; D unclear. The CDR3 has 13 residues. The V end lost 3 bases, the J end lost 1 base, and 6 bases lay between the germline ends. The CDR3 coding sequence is TGTGCCAGCAGTTTCCCCCGTAACTATGGCTACACCTTA. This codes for CASSFPRNYGYTL.

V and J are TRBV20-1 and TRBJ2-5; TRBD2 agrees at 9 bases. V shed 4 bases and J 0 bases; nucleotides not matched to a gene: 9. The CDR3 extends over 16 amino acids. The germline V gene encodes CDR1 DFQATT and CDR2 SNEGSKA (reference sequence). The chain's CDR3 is CSATGLAPRYQETQYF. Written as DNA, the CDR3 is TGCAGTGCTACCGGACTAGCGCCAAGGTACCAAGAGACCCAGTACTTC.